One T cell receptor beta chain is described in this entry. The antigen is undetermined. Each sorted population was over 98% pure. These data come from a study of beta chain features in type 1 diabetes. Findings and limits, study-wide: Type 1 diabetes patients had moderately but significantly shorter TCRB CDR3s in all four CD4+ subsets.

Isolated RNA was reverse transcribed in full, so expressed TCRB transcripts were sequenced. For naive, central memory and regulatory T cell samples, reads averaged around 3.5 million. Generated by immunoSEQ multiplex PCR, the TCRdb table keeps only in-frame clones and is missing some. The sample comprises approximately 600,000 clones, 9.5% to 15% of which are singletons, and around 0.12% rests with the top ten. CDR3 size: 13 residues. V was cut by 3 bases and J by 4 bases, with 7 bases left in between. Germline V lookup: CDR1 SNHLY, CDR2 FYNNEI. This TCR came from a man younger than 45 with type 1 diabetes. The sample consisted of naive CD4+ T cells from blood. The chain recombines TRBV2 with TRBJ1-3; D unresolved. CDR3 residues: CASSEDLGNTIYF. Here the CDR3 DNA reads TGTGCCAGCAGTGAGGACCTAGGAAACACCATATATTTT.